One T cell receptor beta chain is described in this entry. The antigen remains undetermined. This sample was included in a study of shared clonotypes between healthy human individuals. TCRdb's copy holds only in-frame clones and misses some; the assay was immunoSEQ multiplex PCR. The table records about 2.4 million clones, 90% to 95% of them present only once. Overall study findings and caveats: Across subsets, estimated richness was generally greater for naive than for memory populations.

The CDR3 covers 14 residues. The germline V and J ends were trimmed by 0 bases and 5 bases, with 13 bases remaining between them. Germline CDR1 reads GTSNPN; CDR2 reads SVGIG (reference sequence). Material: naive CD4+ T cells sorted from blood. As to subset: CD45RA+ positively selected. This receptor was identified in a man between 18 and 35 years old in good health. The chain employs TRBV30 and TRBJ1-2, with D possibly TRBD1 on 5 matching bases. This chain's CDR3 is CAWSVRRQKYGYTF. CDR3 DNA sequence: TGTGCCTGGAGTGTTAGGAGACAGAAATATGGCTACACCTTC.